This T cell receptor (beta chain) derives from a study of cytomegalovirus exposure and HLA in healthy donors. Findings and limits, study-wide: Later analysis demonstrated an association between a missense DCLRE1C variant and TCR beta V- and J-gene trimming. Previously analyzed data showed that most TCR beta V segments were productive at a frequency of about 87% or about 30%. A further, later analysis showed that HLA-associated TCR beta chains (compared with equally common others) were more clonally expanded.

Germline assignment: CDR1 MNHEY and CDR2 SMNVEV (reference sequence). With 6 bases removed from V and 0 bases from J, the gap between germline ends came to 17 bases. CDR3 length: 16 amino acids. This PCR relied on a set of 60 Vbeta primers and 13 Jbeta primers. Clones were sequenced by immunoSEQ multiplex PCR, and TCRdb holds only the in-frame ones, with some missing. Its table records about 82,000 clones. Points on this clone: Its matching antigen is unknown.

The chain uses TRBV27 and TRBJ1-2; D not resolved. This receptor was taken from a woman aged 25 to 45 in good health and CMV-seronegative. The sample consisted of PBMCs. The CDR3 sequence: CASSQQRAEANYGYTF. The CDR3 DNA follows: TGTGCCAGCAGCCAACAGAGAGCAGAAGCTAACTATGGCTACACCTTC.